Following are 4 T cell receptor beta chains from one sample sequenced in a study of T cell changes during pregnancy in multiple sclerosis. Sequencing used immunoSEQ multiplex PCR; TCRdb keeps in-frame clones, though not all of them. The data hold tens of thousands of clones, with around 97% observed a single time. This material consisted of CD8+ T cells from peripheral blood mononuclear cells, taken after pregnancy. These receptors all come from a female donor with multiple sclerosis, enrolled in a pregnancy study.

DNA of the CDR3: TGTGCCAGCAGTTACTCGGGGGGGCAAGAGACCCAGTACTTC. The encoded protein is CASSYSGGQETQYF. V and J are TRBV6-5 and TRBJ2-5; 7 bases agree with TRBD2. The V and J ends lost 0 bases and 2 bases, in that order; junction bases with no gene match: 0. The CDR3 runs to 14 residues. Germline CDR1 MNHEY, CDR2 SVGAGI.

V is TRBV28 and J is TRBJ2-7; possible D gene TRBD2, 6 bases. Germline V lookup: CDR1 MDHEN, CDR2 SYDVKM. V lost 3 bases to trimming and J lost 3 bases, with 27 bases between them. The CDR3 is 19 residues long. CDR3 nucleotides: TGTGCCAGCAGTTTCGCCTACCTACCGACTAGATTGCCCCTCTACGAGCAGTACTTC. This codes for CASSFAYLPTRLPLYEQYF.

The chain is built from TRBV7-9 and TRBJ2-3, with 10 bases fitting TRBD2. V was clipped by 6 bases and J by 5 bases; unmatched bases: 5. The germline V gene has CDR1 SEHNR and CDR2 FQNEAQ (reference sequence). The CDR3 sequence is 14 residues long. The CDR3 DNA is TGTGCCAGCAGTTCGCTAGCGGGAGTAGATACGCAGTATTTT. This encodes CASSSLAGVDTQYF.

This chain connects TRBV6-7 to TRBJ2-2, with TRBD1 matching over 9 bases. TRBV6-7 is noted as an ORF with a role that remains uncertain. The CDR3 length is 17 residues. The junction had 8 bases not matched to a gene; V was cut back by 2 bases and J by 4 bases. The CDR3 region is CASSYHRDRDFTGELFF. The CDR3 DNA follows: TGTGCCAGCAGTTACCACCGGGACAGGGATTTCACCGGGGAGCTGTTTTTT.